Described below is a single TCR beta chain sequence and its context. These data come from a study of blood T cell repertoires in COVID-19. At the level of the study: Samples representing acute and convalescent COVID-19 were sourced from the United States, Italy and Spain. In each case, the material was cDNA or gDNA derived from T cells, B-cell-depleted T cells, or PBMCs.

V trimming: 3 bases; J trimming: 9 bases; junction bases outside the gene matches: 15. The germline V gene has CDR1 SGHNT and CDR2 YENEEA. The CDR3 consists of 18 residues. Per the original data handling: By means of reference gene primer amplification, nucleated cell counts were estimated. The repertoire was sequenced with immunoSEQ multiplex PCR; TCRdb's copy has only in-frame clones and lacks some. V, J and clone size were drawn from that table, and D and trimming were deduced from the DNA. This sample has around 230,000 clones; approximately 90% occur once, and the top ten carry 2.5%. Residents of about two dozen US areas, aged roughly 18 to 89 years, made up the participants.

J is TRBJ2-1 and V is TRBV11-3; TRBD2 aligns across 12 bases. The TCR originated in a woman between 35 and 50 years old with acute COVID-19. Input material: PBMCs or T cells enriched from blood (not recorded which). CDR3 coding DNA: TGTGCCAGCAGCTTGAAGTGGGCGACTAGCGGGAGAGGGGGTGAGCAGTTCTTC. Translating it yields CASSLKWATSGRGGEQFF.